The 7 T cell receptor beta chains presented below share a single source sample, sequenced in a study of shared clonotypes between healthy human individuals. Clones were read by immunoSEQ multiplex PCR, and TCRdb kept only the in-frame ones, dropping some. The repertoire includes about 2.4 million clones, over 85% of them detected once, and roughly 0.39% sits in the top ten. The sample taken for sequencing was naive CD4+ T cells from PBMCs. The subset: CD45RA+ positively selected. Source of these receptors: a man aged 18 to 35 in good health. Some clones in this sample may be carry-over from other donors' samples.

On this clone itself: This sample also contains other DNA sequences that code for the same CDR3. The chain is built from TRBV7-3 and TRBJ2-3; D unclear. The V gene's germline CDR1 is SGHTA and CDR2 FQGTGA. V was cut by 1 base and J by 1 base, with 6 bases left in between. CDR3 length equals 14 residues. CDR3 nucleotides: TGTGCCAGCAGCTTAAGGTTCGGCACAGATACGCAGTATTTT. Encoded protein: CASSLRFGTDTQYF.

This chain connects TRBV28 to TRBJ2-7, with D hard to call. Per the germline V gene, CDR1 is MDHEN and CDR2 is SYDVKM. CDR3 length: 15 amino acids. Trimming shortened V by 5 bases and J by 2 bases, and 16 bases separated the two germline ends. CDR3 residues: CASSPPGGRPYEQYF. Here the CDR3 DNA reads TGTGCCAGCAGTCCCCCAGGCGGCCGGCCCTACGAGCAGTACTTC.

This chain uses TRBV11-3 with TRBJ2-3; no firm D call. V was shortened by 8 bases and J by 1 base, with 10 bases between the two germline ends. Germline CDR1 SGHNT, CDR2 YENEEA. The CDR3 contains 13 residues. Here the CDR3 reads CASSIAGTDTQYF. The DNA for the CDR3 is TGTGCCAGCTCGATCGCGGGCACAGATACGCAGTATTTT.

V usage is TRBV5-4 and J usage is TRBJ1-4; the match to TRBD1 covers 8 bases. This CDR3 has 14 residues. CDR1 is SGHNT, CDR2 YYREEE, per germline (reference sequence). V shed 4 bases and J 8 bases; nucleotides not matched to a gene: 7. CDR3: CASSMTGVGEKLFF. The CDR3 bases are TGTGCCAGCAGCATGACAGGGGTGGGGGAAAAACTGTTTTTT.

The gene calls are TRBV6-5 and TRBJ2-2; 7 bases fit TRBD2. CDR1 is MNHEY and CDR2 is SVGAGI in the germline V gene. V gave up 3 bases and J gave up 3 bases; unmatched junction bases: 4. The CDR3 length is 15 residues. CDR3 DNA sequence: TGTGCCAGCAGTTATGGGGGGGTTCACACCGGGGAGCTGTTTTTT. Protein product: CASSYGGVHTGELFF.

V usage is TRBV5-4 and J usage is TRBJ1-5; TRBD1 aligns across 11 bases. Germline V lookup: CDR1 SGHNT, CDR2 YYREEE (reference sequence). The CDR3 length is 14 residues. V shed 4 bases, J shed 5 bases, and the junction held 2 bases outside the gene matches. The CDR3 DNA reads TGTGCCAGCAGCGGGGGACAGGGGGATCAGCCCCAGCATTTT. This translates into CASSGGQGDQPQHF.

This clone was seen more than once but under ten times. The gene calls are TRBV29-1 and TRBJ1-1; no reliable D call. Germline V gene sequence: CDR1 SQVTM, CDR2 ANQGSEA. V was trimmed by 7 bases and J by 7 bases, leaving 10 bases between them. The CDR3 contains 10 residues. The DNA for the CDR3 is TGCAGCGCTCTCGACGGTGAAGCTTTCTTT. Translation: CSALDGEAFF.